One and the same sample provided the 11 T cell receptor beta chains below, sequenced in a study of molecular identifiers for immune sequencing clone quantification. Via MiXCR, TCRdb re-called the PCR reads, giving one row per CDR3 protein. The repertoire holds approximately 20,000 distinct CDR3 sequences, with 20% to 25% as singletons. Sample: naive CD8+ T cells from blood, with Jurkat cell RNA spiked in. Subset reported: FACS-sorted CD8+CD4-CCR7+CD45RA+ naive T cells. These receptors all come from a human donor in good health. Some libraries in this study had Jurkat cell RNA spiked in.

This clonotype was found many times. This chain links TRBV7-2 with TRBJ2-2, with a tentative D call TRBD1 (5 bases). Trimming pared 2 bases from V and 4 bases from J, leaving 8 bases between. This CDR3 is 14 amino acids long. Germline V gives CDR1 SGHTA, CDR2 FQGNSA. The CDR3 sequence: CASSLRGLTGELFF. The CDR3 DNA follows: TGTGCCAGCAGCTTAAGGGGTCTCACCGGGGAGCTGTTTTTT.

This chain links TRBV28 with TRBJ2-7; D unclear. The CDR3 runs 13 residues. The germline V and J ends were trimmed by 2 bases and 7 bases, with 12 bases remaining between them. The germline V gene encodes CDR1 MDHEN and CDR2 SYDVKM. This CDR3 reads CASSLIGLWEQYF. The DNA for the CDR3 is TGTGCCAGCAGTTTAATTGGGTTATGGGAGCAGTACTTC.

In this sample, this clonotype turned up a few times. The chain combines TRBV6-2 or TRBV6-3 with TRBJ2-2, with a weak D call TRBD2 (6 bases). CDR3 length: 13 amino acids. Per germline, CDR1 MNHEY and CDR2 SVGEGT. V lost 7 bases to trimming and J lost 3 bases, with 9 bases between them. Here the CDR3 reads CASMDYHTGELFF. The CDR3, as DNA: TGTGCCAGCATGGACTACCACACCGGGGAGCTGTTTTTT.

Many counts were recorded for this clonotype. The rearrangement joins TRBV4-3 to TRBJ1-2; the match to TRBD1 covers 7 bases. With V trimmed by 4 bases and J by 6 bases, 14 bases remained unmatched. The CDR3 contains 16 residues. Germline-derived CDR1 and CDR2 are LGHNA and YSLEER. The CDR3 sequence: CASSPYDRDGFDGYTF. The CDR3 DNA is TGCGCCAGCAGCCCCTATGACAGGGACGGATTTGATGGCTACACCTTC.

The CDR3 region is CASSMGSRGPRNQPQHF. CDR3 in DNA: TGTGCCAGTAGTATGGGTTCGCGTGGGCCTCGCAATCAGCCCCAGCATTTT. This chain links TRBV19 with TRBJ1-5, with D unresolved. CDR1 is LNHDA, CDR2 SQIVND, per germline (reference sequence). Trimming took off 3 bases at V and 2 bases at J, with 17 bases between the two ends. The CDR3 loop spans 17 amino acids.

This clonotype occurred many times. V and J are TRBV12-3 or TRBV12-4 and TRBJ1-1; D remains unclear. The CDR3 runs to 12 residues. Trimming stripped 5 bases from V and 7 bases from J, with 11 bases between. The CDR3 DNA reads as TGTGCCAGCAGTCCAGGAGATGGTGAAGCTTTCTTT. It specifies CASSPGDGEAFF.

This chain connects TRBV4-3 to TRBJ2-3, with 7 bases that match TRBD1. CDR3 size: 16 residues. Germline assignment: CDR1 LGHNA and CDR2 YSLEER. V was clipped by 0 bases and J by 4 bases; unmatched bases: 7. The CDR3: CASSQDLGTDPDTQYF. DNA of the CDR3: TGCGCCAGCAGCCAAGATTTGGGGACAGACCCAGATACGCAGTATTTT.

This clonotype was counted ten times or more. The rearrangement joins TRBV14 to TRBJ2-2; 7 nucleotides line up with TRBD2. The germline CDR1 and CDR2 sequences are SGHDN and FVKESK. J was trimmed by 3 bases and V by 0 bases; bases with no gene match: 7. The CDR3 extends over 17 amino acids. This CDR3 reads CASSQETSGGHTGELFF. CDR3 nucleotides: TGTGCCAGCAGCCAAGAAACATCGGGAGGACACACCGGGGAGCTGTTTTTT.

This clonotype has a count of ten or more. V gene TRBV7-3 combines with J gene TRBJ2-4; 9 bases are shared with TRBD1. V lost 5 bases and J lost 1; bases outside the gene matches: 9. The V gene's germline CDR1 is SGHTA and CDR2 FQGTGA. CDR3 size: 17 residues. This CDR3 is CASSQGTGRRAKNIQYF. The CDR3, as DNA: TGTGCCAGCAGCCAAGGGACAGGGCGACGGGCCAAAAACATTCAGTACTTC.

The table lists this clonotype with many counts. This chain joins TRBV7-6 and TRBJ2-2, with TRBD2 matching 7 bases. Germline assignment: CDR1 SGHVS and CDR2 FNYEAQ. V shed 0 bases, J shed 6 bases, and the junction held 4 bases outside the gene matches. The CDR3 has 15 amino acids. In DNA form, the CDR3 reads TGTGCCAGCAGCTTAGCAGAGGGGAGGGCCGGGGAGCTGTTTTTT. Translation: CASSLAEGRAGELFF.

This clonotype appeared a few times. The rearrangement uses TRBV11-2 and TRBJ2-5; D uncertain. Germline assignment: CDR1 SGHAT and CDR2 FQNNGV. This CDR3 has 14 residues. V was shortened by 5 bases and J by 3 bases, with 13 bases between the two germline ends. DNA for the CDR3: TGTGCCAGCAGCCCAAATTCTAGGGAAGAGACCCAGTACTTC. The encoded protein is CASSPNSREETQYF.